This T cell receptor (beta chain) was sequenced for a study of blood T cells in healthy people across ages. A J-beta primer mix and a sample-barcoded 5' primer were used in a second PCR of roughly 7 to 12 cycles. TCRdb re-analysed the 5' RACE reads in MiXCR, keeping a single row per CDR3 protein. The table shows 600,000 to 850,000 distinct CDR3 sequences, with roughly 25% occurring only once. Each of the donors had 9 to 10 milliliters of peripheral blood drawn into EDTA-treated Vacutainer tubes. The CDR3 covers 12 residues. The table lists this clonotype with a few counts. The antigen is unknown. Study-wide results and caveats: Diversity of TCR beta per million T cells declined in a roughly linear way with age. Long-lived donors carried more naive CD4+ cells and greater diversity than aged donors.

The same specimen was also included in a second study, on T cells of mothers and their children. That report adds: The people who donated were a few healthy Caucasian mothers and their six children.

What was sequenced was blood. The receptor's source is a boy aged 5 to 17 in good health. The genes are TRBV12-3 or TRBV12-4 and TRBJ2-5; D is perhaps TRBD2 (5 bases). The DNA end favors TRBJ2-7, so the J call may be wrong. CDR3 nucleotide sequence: TGTGCCAGCAAAGGCCGGGGCTACGAGCAGTACTTC. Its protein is CASKGRGYEQYF.